The 9 T cell receptor beta chains presented below share a single source sample, sequenced in a study of cytomegalovirus exposure and HLA in healthy donors. A multiplex PCR was run with 60 Vbeta primers and 13 Jbeta primers. Method: immunoSEQ multiplex PCR; TCRdb's copy keeps in-frame clones and lacks some. The table has 77,000 or so clones, around 84% seen once; the top ten hold approximately 20%. Sample: PBMCs. The receptors come from an older man in good health and CMV-seropositive.

The rearrangement joins TRBV2 to TRBJ2-1; 8 bases align to TRBD2. The trim removed 5 bases at V and 5 bases at J, leaving 8 bases unmatched. The CDR3 extends over 15 amino acids. Germline V gives CDR1 SNHLY, CDR2 FYNNEI. The CDR3 here is CASSPRGGLDNEQFF. In nucleotides, the CDR3 is TGTGCCAGCAGTCCCCGGGGGGGCCTGGACAATGAGCAGTTCTTC. The whole variable domain, remainder taken from reference TRBV2 and TRBJ2-1, is EPEVTQTPSHQVTQMGQEVILRCVPISNHLYFYWYRQILGQKVEFLVSFYNNEISEKSEIFDDQFSVERPDGSNFTLKIRSTKLEDSAMYFCASSPRGGLDNEQFFGPGTRLTVL.

The rearrangement joins TRBV15 to TRBJ2-7, with unresolved D. In germline, CDR1 is LNHNV, CDR2 YYDKDF (reference sequence). The V end was cut by 3 bases, the J end by 5 bases, with 17 bases between. The length of the CDR3 is 15 residues. Written as DNA, the CDR3 is TGTGCCACCAGCAGTGGAGACGGAAGGTCGCACGAGCAGTACTTC. Protein: CATSSGDGRSHEQYF.

V gene TRBV25-1 combines with J gene TRBJ1-2, with a possible D match to TRBD1 (5 bases). There are 11 residues in the CDR3. Trimming cost V 4 bases and J 6 bases, with 6 bases left between them. CDR1 is MGHDK and CDR2 is SYGVNS in the germline V gene. DNA of the CDR3: TGTGCCAGCAGTGCGACAGATGGCTACACCTTC. This gives the protein CASSATDGYTF.

The J gene is TRBJ2-1, the V gene TRBV18, with no clear D. Germline CDR1 KGHSH, CDR2 LQKENI. V was shortened by 3 bases and J by 8 bases, with 8 bases between the two germline ends. There are 12 residues in the CDR3. As DNA, the CDR3 is TGTGCCAGCTCACCCCCTTCCGATGAGCAGTTCTTC. Translated, it gives CASSPPSDEQFF.

This clone was seen a few times. V gene TRBV21-1 combines with J gene TRBJ1-2; the table's D call, TRBD1, has no DNA check behind it. TRBV21-1 corresponds to a pseudogene. The CDR3 runs to 16 residues. The CDR3 reads CASSKGGPLREYGYTF. In nucleotides, the CDR3 is TGTGCCAGCAGCAAAGGGGGGCCGCTTCGGGAATATGGCTACACCTTC.

V is TRBV6-6 and J is TRBJ1-5, with a weak D call TRBD1 (5 bases). This CDR3 is built from 13 residues. Germline assignment: CDR1 MNHNY and CDR2 SVGAGI (reference sequence). The ends were cut back, 5 bases at V and 10 bases at J, with 15 bases in the middle. CDR3 sequence: CASSQGGLIPQHF. The DNA of the CDR3 is TGTGCCAGCAGTCAGGGAGGCTTAATTCCCCAGCATTTT.

This clone was seen only once. J is TRBJ2-7 and V is TRBV5-1; perhaps TRBD1 as D (6 bases). Trimming took 3 bases from V and 1 from J, leaving 11 bases between them. CDR1 SGHRS and CDR2 YFSETQ come from the germline V gene. The CDR3 loop spans 14 amino acids. The CDR3 here is CASSSGTPSYEQYF. CDR3 nucleotide sequence: TGCGCCAGCAGCTCCGGGACACCATCCTACGAGCAGTACTTC.

V is TRBV19 and J is TRBJ1-1; tentative D call: TRBD1 (6 bases). CDR1 is LNHDA, CDR2 SQIVND, per germline (reference sequence). Between the trimmed V and J ends, which lost 2 bases and 9 bases, there was a span of 13 bases. The CDR3 runs to 13 residues. The CDR3 DNA is TGTGCCAGTAGTATAACGGACGGGACACAAGCTTTCTTT. It translates to CASSITDGTQAFF.

The V gene is TRBV18, the J gene TRBJ1-5; 8 bases are a match to TRBD1. The germline V gene encodes CDR1 KGHSH and CDR2 LQKENI. The V and J ends lost 2 bases and 7 bases, in that order; junction bases with no gene match: 7. This CDR3 is built from 15 residues. CDR3 nucleotide sequence: TGTGCCAGCTCACCAAGACAGGGGCAGGACCAGCCCCAGCATTTT. It yields the protein CASSPRQGQDQPQHF.